This T cell receptor (beta chain) appears in the sequencing data of a study of T-cell memory formation after mild COVID-19. Study details: TCR clusters showed largely donor specificity. General study results and limits: Clones that contracted from day 15 to 85 had balanced CD4/CD8; later expanders were CD4+ biased.

From 5'RACE with constant-segment primers came TCR alpha and TCR beta cDNA libraries that carried sample barcodes and UMIs. In TCRdb, the 5' RACE reads were re-called with MiXCR into one record per CDR3 protein. The profile covers almost 250,000 distinct CDR3 sequences, with about 16% appearing a single time and around 2.2% taken by the ten largest. Concerning this clonotype: What it binds is not known.

Germline lookup yields CDR1 SGHTA and CDR2 FQGNSA. With 5 bases removed from V and 2 bases from J, the gap between germline ends came to 10 bases. The CDR3 has 13 amino acids. This rearrangement joins TRBV7-2 to TRBJ2-7; D unclear. This receptor was taken from an adult woman who had mild COVID-19 (a few samples of this study predate the infection). Cell type and time point are not known. Sequenced: PBMCs or a T cell subset sorted from them (not recorded which). The CDR3 coding sequence is TGTGCCAGCAGCAACCCCACTGCCTACGAGCAGTACTTC. This encodes CASSNPTAYEQYF.